The clone carrying this T cell receptor beta chain was seen a handful of times. This sample was included in a study of blood T cell repertoires in COVID-19. The repertoire was sequenced with immunoSEQ multiplex PCR; TCRdb's copy has only in-frame clones and lacks some. The data hold 55,000 to 65,000 clones, with roughly 80% observed a single time. Germline CDR1 and CDR2: SNHLY and FYNNEI. The V and J ends lost 7 bases and 4 bases respectively, with 11 bases between them. The CDR3 has 13 amino acids. J is TRBJ1-5 and V is TRBV2, with D perhaps TRBD1 (6 bases). The sequencing sample was made of peripheral blood. The receptor was derived from a man in his 60s with acute or convalescent COVID-19. CDR3 in DNA: TGTGCCAGCACCGGACAGCCGAATCAGCCCCAGCATTTT. Its protein product is CASTGQPNQPQHF.